The TCR beta chain described here comes from a study of post-analysis software for immune sequencing data. This clonotype appeared a few times. What it recognizes is unknown. Tagging with unique molecular identifiers was a feature of the TCR beta cDNA libraries. MiXCR, run by TCRdb on the PCR reads, gives a single entry per CDR3 protein. This sample yields 450,000 to 650,000 distinct CDR3 sequences, of which about 44% are seen a single time; around 1.7% belongs to the top ten. General study findings and limits: Patients with multiple sclerosis recorded significantly lower normalized Chao1 diversity than controls, the study found. Controls had lower frequencies than patients of a few TRBV segments, which included TRBV5-6, TRBV5-1 and TRBV20-1.

Germline lookup yields CDR1 LGHDT and CDR2 YNNKEL (reference sequence). CDR3 length: 14 amino acids. Between the trimmed V and J ends, which lost 0 bases and 2 bases, there was a span of 8 bases. The chain combines TRBV3-1 with TRBJ2-7; D unclear. Sequences were obtained from blood. This receptor was taken from a girl aged 10-17 years with multiple sclerosis. In DNA form, the CDR3 reads TGTGCCAGCAGCCAAGAGGGCGGTACCTACGAGCAGTACTTC. Encoded protein: CASSQEGGTYEQYF.